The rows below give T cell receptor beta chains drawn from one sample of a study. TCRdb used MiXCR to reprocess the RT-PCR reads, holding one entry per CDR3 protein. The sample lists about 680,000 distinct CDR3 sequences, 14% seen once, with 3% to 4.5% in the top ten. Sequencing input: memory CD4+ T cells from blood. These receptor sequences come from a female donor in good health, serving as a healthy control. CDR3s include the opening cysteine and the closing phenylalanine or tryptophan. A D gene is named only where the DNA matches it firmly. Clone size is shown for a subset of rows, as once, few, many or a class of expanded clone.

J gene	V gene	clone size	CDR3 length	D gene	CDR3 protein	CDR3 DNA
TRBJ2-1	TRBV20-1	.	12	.	CSARDAPPEQFF	TGCAGTGCTAGAGATGCCCCGCCTGAGCAGTTCTTC
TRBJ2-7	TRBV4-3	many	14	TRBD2	CASSSPTSLYEQYF	TGCGCCAGCAGCTCCCCGACTAGCTTGTACGAGCAGTACTTC
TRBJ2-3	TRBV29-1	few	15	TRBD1	CSVDGQGGFTDTQYF	TGCAGCGTTGATGGACAGGGGGGTTTCACAGATACGCAGTATTTT
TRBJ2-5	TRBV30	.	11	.	CAWGLADTQYF	TGTGCCTGGGGCCTAGCAGATACCCAGTACTTC
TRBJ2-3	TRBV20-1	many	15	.	CSAGPVGLSADTQYF	TGCAGTGCTGGCCCCGTTGGGTTGAGCGCAGATACGCAGTATTTT
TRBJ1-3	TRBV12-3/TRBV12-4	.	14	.	CASREGTPGNTIYF	TGTGCCAGCCGCGAAGGAACTCCTGGAAACACCATATATTTT
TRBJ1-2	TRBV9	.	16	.	CASSVATGTLNYGYTF	TGTGCCAGCAGCGTAGCTACGGGCACCCTTAACTATGGCTACACCTTC
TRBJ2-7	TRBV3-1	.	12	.	CASSPYPGWQYF	TGTGCCAGCAGCCCGTATCCAGGGTGGCAGTACTTC
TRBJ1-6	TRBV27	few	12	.	CASSLANSPLHF	TGTGCCAGCAGTTTAGCCAATTCACCCCTCCACTTT
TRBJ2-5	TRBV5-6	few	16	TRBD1	CASSSSRDRGFETQYF	TGTGCCAGCAGCTCAAGCCGGGACAGGGGGTTTGAGACCCAGTACTTC
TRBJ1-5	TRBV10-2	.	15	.	CASGYSLRGNQPQHF	TGCGCCAGCGGCTACAGTCTCCGGGGCAATCAGCCCCAGCATTTT
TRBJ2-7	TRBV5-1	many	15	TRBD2	CASSAGTSAVYEQYF	TGCGCCAGCAGCGCCGGGACTAGCGCTGTTTACGAGCAGTACTTC
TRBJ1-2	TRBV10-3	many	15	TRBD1	CAISESPGQVYGYTF	TGTGCCATCAGTGAGTCCCCGGGACAGGTCTATGGCTACACCTTC
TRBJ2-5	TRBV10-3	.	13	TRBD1	CAISLGQQETQYF	TGTGCCATCAGCCTGGGACAGCAAGAGACCCAGTACTTC
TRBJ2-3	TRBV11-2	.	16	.	CASSLGVGASTDTQYF	TGTGCCAGCAGCTTAGGGGTGGGGGCGAGCACAGATACGCAGTATTTT
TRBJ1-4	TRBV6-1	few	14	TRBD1	CASSPTGGSEKLFF	TGTGCCAGCAGCCCAACAGGGGGCAGTGAAAAACTGTTTTTT
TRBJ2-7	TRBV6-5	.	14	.	CASSFAGDRYEQYF	TGTGCCAGCAGTTTTGCAGGGGACCGCTACGAGCAGTACTTC
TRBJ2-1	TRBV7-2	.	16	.	CASLGGPLSSYNEQFF	TGTGCCAGCCTCGGGGGTCCCCTGAGCTCCTACAATGAGCAGTTCTTC
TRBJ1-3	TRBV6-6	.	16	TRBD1	CASSLGTTGSGNTIYF	TGTGCCAGCAGTTTAGGGACGACAGGGAGTGGAAACACCATATATTTT
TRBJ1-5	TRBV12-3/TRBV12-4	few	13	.	CASIRGDNQPQHF	TGTGCCAGCATCCGGGGCGACAATCAGCCCCAGCATTTT
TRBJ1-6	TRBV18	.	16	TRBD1	CASSQGTGVSDSPLHF	TGTGCCAGCTCGCAGGGGACAGGGGTTAGTGATTCACCCCTCCACTTT
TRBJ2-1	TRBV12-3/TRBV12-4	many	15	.	CASSPDGGPYNEQFF	TGTGCCAGCAGTCCGGACGGGGGGCCCTACAATGAGCAGTTCTTC
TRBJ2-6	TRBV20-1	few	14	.	CSATDSSGANVLTF	TGCAGTGCTACAGACAGCTCTGGGGCCAACGTCCTGACTTTC
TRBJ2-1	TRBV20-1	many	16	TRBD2	CSARYPSGRESDEQFF	TGCAGTGCTAGATATCCTAGCGGGAGGGAGAGCGATGAGCAGTTCTTC
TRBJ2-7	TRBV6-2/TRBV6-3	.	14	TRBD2	CASSDSGKSYEQYF	TGTGCCAGCAGCGATAGCGGGAAATCCTACGAGCAGTACTTC
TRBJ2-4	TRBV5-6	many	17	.	CASSNRIAVLAKNIQYF	TGTGCCAGCAGCAATCGTATAGCGGTATTAGCCAAAAACATTCAGTACTTC
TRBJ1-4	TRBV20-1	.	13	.	CSASRPQVEKLFF	TGCAGTGCTAGCAGACCTCAAGTTGAAAAACTGTTTTTT
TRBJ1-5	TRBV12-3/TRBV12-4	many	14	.	CASTGVGVNQPQHF	TGTGCCAGCACCGGTGTAGGGGTCAATCAGCCCCAGCATTTT
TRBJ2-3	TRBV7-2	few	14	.	CASSLNQGIDTQYF	TGTGCCAGCAGCTTAAATCAGGGGATAGATACGCAGTATTTT
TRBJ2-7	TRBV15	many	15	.	CATSRGLPSSYEQYF	TGTGCCACCAGCAGAGGACTCCCGAGCTCCTACGAGCAGTACTTC
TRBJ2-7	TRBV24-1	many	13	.	CATSDRGDYEQYF	TGTGCCACCAGTGACAGGGGGGACTACGAGCAGTACTTC
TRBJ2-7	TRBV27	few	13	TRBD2	CASSWTSGSYKYF	TGTGCCAGCAGCTGGACTAGCGGGAGTTATAAGTACTTC
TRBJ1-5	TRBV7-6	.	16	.	CASSLEAGTANQPQHF	TGTGCCAGCAGCTTAGAGGCCGGGACCGCTAATCAGCCCCAGCATTTT
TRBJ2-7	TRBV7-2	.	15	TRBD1	CASSLGGTGAREQYF	TGTGCCAGCAGCTTAGGTGGGACAGGGGCCAGAGAGCAGTACTTC
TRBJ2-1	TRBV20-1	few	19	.	CSANPSKPSAESSYNEQFF	TGCAGTGCTAACCCCTCAAAGCCTTCGGCCGAGAGCTCCTACAATGAGCAGTTCTTC
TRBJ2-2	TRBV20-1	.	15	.	CSAAPPLLSPGELFF	TGCAGTGCGGCCCCTCCCTTGTTGTCTCCCGGGGAGCTGTTTTTT
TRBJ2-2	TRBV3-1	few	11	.	CASSHAGELFF	TGTGCCAGCAGCCACGCCGGGGAGCTGTTTTTT
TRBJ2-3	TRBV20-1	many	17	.	CSARGLALTPSTDTQYF	TGCAGTGCTAGAGGGCTAGCCCTAACTCCTAGCACAGATACGCAGTATTTT
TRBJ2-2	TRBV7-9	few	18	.	CASSPPAGRVAATGELFF	TGTGCCAGCAGCCCCCCCGCGGGCAGAGTAGCCGCGACCGGGGAGCTGTTTTTT